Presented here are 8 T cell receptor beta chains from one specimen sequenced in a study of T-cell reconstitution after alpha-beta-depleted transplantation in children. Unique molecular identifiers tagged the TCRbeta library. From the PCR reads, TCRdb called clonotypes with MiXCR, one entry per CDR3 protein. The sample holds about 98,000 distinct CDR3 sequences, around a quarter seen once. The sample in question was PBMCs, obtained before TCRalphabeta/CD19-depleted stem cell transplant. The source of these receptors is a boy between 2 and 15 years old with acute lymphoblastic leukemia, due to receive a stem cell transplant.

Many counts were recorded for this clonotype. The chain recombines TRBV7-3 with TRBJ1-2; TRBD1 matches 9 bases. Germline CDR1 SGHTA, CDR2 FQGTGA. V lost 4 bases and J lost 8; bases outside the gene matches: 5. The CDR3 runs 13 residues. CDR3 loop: CASSSGTGRGYTF. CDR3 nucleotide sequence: TGTGCCAGCAGCTCGGGGACAGGGCGAGGCTACACCTTC. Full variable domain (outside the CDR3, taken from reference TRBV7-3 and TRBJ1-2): GAGVSQTPSNKVTEKGKYVELRCDPISGHTALYWYRQSLGQGPEFLIYFQGTGAADDSGLPNDRFFAVRPEGSVSTLKIQRTERGDSAVYLCASSSGTGRGYTFGSGTRLTVV.

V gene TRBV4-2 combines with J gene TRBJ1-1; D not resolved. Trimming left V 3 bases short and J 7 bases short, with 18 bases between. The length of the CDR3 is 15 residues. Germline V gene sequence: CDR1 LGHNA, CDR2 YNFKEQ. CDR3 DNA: TGTGCCAGCAGCCAGAATCGAGGGAAGGGTGGTGAAGCTTTCTTT. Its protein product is CASSQNRGKGGEAFF.

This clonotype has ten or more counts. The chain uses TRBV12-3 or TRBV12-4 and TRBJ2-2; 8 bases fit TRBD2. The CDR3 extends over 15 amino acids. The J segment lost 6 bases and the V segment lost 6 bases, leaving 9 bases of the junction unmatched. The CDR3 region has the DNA TGTGCCAGCAGCCCCACTAGCGGAGGGGCCGGGGAGCTGTTTTTT. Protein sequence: CASSPTSGGAGELFF.

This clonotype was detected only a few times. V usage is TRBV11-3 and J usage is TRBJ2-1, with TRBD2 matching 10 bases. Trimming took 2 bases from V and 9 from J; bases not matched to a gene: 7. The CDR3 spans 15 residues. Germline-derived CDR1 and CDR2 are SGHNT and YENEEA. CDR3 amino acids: CASSLRLAGEGEQFF. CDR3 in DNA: TGTGCCAGCAGCTTACGGCTAGCGGGAGAGGGTGAGCAGTTCTTC.

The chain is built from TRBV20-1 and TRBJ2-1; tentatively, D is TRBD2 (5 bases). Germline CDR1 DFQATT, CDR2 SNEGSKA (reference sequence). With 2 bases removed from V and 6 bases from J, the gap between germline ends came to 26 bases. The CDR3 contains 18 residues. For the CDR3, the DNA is TGCAGTGCTAGAAAAGGTGTACTCAGCGGAGGAGCTACCAATGAGCAGTTCTTC. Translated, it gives CSARKGVLSGGATNEQFF.

The CDR3 reads CASSLREPTDTQYF. DNA for the CDR3: TGTGCCAGCAGCCTCCGGGAGCCCACAGATACGCAGTATTTT. The J gene is TRBJ2-3, the V gene TRBV7-9; a weak D match, TRBD2 (6 bases). V shed 5 bases and J shed 2 bases, with 11 bases lying between them. From germline, CDR1 is SEHNR and CDR2 FQNEAQ (reference sequence). CDR3 size: 14 residues.

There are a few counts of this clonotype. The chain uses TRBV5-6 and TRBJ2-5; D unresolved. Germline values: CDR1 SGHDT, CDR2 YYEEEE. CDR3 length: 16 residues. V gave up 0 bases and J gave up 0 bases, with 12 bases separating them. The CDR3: CASSLAVLRNQETQYF. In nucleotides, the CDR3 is TGTGCCAGCAGCTTGGCCGTCTTACGGAACCAAGAGACCCAGTACTTC.

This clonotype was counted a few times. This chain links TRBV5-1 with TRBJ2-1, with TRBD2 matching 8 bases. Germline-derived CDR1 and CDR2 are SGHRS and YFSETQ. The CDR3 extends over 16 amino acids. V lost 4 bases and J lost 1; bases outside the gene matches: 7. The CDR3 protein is CASSTTTSVSYNEQFF. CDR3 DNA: TGCGCCAGCAGCACAACGACTAGCGTTTCCTACAATGAGCAGTTCTTC.